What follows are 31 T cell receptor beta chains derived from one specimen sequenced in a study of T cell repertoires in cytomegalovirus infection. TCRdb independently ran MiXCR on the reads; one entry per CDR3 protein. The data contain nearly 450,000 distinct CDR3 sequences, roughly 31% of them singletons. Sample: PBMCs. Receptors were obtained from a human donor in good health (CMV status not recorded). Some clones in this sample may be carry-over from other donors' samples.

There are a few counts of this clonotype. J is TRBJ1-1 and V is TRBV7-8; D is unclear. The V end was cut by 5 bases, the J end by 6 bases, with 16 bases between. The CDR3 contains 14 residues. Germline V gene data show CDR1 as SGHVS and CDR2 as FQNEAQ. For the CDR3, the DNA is TGTGCCAGCAGCATTCTCCTCGGGTTCGCTGAAGCTTTCTTT. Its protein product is CASSILLGFAEAFF.

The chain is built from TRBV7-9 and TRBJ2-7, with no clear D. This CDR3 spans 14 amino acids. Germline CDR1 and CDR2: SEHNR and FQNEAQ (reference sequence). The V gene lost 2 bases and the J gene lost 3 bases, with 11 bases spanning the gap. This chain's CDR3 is CASSLMGGVYEQYF. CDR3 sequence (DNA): TGTGCCAGCAGCTTAATGGGCGGAGTCTACGAGCAGTACTTC.

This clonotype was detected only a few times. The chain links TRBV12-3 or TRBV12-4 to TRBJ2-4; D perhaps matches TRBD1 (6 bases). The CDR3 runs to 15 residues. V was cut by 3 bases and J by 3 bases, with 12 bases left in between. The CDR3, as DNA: TGTGCCAGCAGTTTCAGGGGTCAGGGCAAAAACATTCAGTACTTC. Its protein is CASSFRGQGKNIQYF.

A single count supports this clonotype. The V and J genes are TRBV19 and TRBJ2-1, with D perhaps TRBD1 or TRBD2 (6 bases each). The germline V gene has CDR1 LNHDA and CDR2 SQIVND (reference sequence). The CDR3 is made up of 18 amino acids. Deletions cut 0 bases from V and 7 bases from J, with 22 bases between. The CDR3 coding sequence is TGTGCCAGTAGTATAGATAGGGGGGCGGACAGACACTTAAATGAGCAGTTCTTC. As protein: CASSIDRGADRHLNEQFF.

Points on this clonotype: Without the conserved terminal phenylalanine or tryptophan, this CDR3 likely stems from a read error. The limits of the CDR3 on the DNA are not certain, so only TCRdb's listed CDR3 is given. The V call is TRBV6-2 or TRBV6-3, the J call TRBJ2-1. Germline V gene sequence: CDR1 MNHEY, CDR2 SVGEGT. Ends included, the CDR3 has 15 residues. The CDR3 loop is CASSYGGSSYNEQLL.

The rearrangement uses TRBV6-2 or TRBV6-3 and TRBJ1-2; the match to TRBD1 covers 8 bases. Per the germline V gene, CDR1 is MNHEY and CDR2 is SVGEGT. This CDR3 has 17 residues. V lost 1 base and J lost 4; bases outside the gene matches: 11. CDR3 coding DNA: TGTGCCAGCAGTTACTTCCCTACCGGGACAGGCAGCTATGGCTACACCTTC. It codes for CASSYFPTGTGSYGYTF.

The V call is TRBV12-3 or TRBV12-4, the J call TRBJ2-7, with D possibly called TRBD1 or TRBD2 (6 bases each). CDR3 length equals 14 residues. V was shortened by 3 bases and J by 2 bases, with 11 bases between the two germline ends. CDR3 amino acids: CASSFGGQAYEQYF. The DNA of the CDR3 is TGTGCCAGCAGTTTTGGGGGGCAGGCCTACGAGCAGTACTTC.

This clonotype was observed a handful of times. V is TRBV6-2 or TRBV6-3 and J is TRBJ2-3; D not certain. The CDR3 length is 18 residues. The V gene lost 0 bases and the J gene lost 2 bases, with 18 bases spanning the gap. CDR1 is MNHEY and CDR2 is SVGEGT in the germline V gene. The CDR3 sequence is CASSYSPASKKPTDTQYF. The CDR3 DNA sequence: TGTGCCAGCAGTTACTCGCCTGCGTCCAAGAAGCCCACAGATACGCAGTATTTT.

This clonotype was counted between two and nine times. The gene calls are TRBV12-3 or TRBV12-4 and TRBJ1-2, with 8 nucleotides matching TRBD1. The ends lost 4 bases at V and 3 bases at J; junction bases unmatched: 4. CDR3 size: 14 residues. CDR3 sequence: CASSSPDRDYGYTF. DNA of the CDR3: TGTGCCAGCAGTTCTCCGGACAGGGACTATGGCTACACCTTC.

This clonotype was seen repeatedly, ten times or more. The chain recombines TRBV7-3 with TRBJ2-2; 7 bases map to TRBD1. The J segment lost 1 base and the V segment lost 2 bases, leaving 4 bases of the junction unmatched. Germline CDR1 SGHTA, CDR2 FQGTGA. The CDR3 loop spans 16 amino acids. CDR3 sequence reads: CASSLGDSRNTGELFF. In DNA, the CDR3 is TGTGCCAGCAGCTTAGGGGACAGCCGGAACACCGGGGAGCTGTTTTTT.

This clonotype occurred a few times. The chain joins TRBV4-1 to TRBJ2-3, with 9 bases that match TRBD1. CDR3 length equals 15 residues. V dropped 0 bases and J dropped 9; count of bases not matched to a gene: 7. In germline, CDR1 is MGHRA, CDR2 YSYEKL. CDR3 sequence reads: CASSQDPPDRGTQYF. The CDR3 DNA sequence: TGCGCCAGCAGCCAAGATCCTCCGGACAGGGGCACGCAGTATTTT.

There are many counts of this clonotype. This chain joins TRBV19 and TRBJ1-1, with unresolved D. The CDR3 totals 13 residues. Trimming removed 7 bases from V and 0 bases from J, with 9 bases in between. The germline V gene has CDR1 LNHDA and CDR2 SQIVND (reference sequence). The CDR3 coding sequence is TGTGCCAGTACCCAGAATTTGAACACTGAAGCTTTCTTT. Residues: CASTQNLNTEAFF.

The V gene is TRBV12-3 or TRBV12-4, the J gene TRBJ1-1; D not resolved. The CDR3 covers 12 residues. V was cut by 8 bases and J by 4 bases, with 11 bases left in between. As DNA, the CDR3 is TGTGCCAGCCTGACCCGGCTCACTGAAGCTTTCTTT. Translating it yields CASLTRLTEAFF.

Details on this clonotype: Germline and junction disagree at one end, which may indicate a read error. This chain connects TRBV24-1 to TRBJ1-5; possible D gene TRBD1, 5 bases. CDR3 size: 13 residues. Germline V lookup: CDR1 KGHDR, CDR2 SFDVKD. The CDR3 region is CATSDFPPGPLSF. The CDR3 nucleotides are TGTGCCACCAGTGATTTCCCCCCGGGGCCGCTGAGTTTT.

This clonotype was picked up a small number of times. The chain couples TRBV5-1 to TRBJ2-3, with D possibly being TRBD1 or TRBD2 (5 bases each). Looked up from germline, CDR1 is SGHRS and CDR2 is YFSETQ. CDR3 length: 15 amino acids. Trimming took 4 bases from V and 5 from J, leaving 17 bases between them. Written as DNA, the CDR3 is TGCGCCAGCAGCCCCTCGGGACCACCCCAAGATACGCAGTATTTT. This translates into CASSPSGPPQDTQYF. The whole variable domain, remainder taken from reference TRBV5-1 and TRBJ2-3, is KAGVTQTPRYLIKTRGQQVTLSCSPISGHRSVSWYQQTPGQGLQFLFEYFSETQRNKGNFPGRFSGRQFSNSRSEMNVSTLELGDSALYLCASSPSGPPQDTQYFGPGTRLTVL.

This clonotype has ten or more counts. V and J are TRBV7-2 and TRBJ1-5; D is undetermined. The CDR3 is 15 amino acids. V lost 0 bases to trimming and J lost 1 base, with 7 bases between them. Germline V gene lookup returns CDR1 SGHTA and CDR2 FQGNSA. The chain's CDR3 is CASSLAIDSNQPQHF. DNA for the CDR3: TGTGCCAGCAGCTTAGCCATAGACAGCAATCAGCCCCAGCATTTT.

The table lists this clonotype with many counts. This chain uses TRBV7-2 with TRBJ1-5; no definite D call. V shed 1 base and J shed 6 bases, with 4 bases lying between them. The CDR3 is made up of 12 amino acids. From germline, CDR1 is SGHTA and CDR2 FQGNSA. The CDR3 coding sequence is TGTGCCAGCAGCTTAGGCTTTCAGCCCCAGCATTTT. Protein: CASSLGFQPQHF.

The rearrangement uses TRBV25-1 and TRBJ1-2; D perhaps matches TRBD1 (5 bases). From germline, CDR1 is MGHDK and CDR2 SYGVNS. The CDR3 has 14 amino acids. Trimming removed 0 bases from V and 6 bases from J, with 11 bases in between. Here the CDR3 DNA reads TGTGCCAGCAGTGAATATAAGGCAGGGAATGGCTACACCTTC. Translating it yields CASSEYKAGNGYTF.

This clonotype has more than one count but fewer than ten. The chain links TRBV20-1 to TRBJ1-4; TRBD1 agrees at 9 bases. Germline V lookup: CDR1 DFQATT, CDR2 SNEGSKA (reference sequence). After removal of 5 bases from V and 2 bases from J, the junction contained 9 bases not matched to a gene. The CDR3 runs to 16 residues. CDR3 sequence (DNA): TGCAGTGCTGATGACAGGGGGTCAGTGACTAATGAAAAACTGTTTTTT. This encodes CSADDRGSVTNEKLFF.

The CDR3 here is CASSLGGACGELFF. The CDR3 region has the DNA TGTGCCAGCAGCCTGGGAGGCGCCTGCGGGGAGCTGTTTTTT. The chain uses TRBV4-2 and TRBJ2-2, with D perhaps TRBD2 (6 bases). The CDR3 is 14 amino acids. Germline CDR1 is LGHNA and CDR2 is YNFKEQ. V dropped 4 bases and J dropped 7 bases, with 13 bases sitting between them.

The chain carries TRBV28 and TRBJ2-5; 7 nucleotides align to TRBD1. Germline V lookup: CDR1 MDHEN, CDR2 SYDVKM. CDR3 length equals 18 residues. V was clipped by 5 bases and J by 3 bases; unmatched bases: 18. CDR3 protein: CASSLDQLITGAEETQYF. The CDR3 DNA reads TGTGCCAGCAGTCTCGACCAACTTATTACAGGGGCGGAAGAGACCCAGTACTTC. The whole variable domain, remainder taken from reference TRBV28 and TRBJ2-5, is DVKVTQSSRYLVKRTGEKVFLECVQDMDHENMFWYRQDPGLGLRLIYFSYDVKMKEKGDIPEGYSVSREKKERFSLILESASTNQTSMYLCASSLDQLITGAEETQYFGPGTRLLVL.

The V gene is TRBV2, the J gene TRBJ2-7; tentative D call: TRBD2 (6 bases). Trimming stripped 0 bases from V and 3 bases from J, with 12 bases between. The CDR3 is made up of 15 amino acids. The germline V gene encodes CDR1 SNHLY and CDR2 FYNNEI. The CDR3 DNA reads TGTGCCAGCAGTGAAGCAACGGCGGGACGCTACGAGCAGTACTTC. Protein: CASSEATAGRYEQYF.

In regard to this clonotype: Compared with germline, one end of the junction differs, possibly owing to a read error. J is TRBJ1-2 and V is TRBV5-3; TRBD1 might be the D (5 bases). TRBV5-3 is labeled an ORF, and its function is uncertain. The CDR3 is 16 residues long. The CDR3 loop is CASSLGGSQGAYVYTF. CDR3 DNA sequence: TGTGCCAGCAGCTTGGGAGGTTCGCAGGGAGCCTATGTCTACACCTTC.

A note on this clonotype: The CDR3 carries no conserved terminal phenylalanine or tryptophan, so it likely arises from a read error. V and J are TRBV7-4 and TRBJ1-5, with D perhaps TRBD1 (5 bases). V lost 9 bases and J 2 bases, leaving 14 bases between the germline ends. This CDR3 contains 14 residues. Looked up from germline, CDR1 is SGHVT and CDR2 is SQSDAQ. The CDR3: CARRPWGGNQPQHV. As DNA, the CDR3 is TGTGCCAGAAGGCCCTGGGGGGGCAATCAGCCCCAGCATGTT.

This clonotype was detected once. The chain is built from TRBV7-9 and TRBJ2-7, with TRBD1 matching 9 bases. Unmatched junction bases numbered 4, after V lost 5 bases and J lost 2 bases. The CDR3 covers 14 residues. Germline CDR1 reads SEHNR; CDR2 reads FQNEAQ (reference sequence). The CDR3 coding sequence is TGTGCCAGCAGCACGGACAGGGGAACCTACGAGCAGTACTTC. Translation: CASSTDRGTYEQYF.

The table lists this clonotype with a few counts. The CDR3 DNA reads TGTGCCAGCAGCTTTCGGGCTTCAGATACGCAGTATTTT. It encodes CASSFRASDTQYF. The genes are TRBV7-8 and TRBJ2-3; no clear D gene. The germline CDR1 and CDR2 sequences are SGHVS and FQNEAQ. With 3 bases removed from V and 4 bases from J, the gap between germline ends came to 8 bases. This CDR3 has 13 residues.

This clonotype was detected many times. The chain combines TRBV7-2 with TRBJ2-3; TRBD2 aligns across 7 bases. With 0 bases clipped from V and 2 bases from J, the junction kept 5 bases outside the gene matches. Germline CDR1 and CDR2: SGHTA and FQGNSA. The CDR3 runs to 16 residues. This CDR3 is CASSLALADLTDTQYF. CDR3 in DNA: TGTGCCAGCAGCTTAGCGCTAGCGGACCTCACAGATACGCAGTATTTT.

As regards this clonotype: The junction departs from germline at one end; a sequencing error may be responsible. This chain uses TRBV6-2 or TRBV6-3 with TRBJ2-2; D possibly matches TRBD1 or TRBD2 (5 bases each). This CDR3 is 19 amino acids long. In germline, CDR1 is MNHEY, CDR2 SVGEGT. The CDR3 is CASSYPANRHVASSGELFF. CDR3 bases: TGTGCCAGCAGTTACCCCGCTAACAGGCACGTAGCGTCTTCCGGAGAGCTGTTTTTT.

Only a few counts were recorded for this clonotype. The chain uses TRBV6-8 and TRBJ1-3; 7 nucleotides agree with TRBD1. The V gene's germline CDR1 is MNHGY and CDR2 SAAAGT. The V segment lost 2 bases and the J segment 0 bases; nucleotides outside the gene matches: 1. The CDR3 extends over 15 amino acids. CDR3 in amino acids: CASSYDRVSGNTIYF. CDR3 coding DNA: TGTGCCAGCAGTTACGACAGGGTCTCTGGAAACACCATATATTTT.

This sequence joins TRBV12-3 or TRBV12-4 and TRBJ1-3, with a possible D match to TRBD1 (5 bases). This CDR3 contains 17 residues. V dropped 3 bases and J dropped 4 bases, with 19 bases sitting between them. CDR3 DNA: TGTGCCAGCAGTTTGAGGTTTCAGGGTGGATTCGGAAACACCATATATTTT. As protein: CASSLRFQGGFGNTIYF.

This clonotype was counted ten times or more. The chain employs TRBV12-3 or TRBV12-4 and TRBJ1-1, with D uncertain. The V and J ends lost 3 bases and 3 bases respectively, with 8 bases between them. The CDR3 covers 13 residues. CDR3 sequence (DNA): TGTGCCAGCAGTTTCTGGGTGGACACTGAAGCTTTCTTT. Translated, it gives CASSFWVDTEAFF.